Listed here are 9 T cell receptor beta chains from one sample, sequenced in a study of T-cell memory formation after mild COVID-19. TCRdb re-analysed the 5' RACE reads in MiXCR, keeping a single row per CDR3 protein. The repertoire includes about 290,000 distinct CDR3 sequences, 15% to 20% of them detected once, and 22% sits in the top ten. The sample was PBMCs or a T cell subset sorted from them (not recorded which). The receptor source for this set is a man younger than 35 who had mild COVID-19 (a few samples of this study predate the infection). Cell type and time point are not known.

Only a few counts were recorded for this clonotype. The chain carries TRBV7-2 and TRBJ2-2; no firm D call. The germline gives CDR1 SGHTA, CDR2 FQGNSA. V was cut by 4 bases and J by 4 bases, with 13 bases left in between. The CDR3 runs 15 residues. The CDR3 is CASSSHIGSTGELFF. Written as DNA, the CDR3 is TGTGCCAGCAGCTCGCATATTGGTAGCACCGGGGAGCTGTTTTTT.

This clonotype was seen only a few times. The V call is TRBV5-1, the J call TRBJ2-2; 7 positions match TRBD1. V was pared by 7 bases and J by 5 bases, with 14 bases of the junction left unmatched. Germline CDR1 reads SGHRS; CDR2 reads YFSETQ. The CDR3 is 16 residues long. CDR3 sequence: CASRQGRGHWTGELFF. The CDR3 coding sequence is TGCGCCAGCCGGCAAGGAAGGGGGCATTGGACCGGGGAGCTGTTTTTT.

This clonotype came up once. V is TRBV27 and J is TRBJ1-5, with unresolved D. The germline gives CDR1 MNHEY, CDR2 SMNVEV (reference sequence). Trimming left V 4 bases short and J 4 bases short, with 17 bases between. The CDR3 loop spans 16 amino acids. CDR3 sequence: CASSSLRPAPNQPQHF. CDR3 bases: TGTGCCAGCAGTTCCCTTAGACCTGCCCCTAATCAGCCCCAGCATTTT.

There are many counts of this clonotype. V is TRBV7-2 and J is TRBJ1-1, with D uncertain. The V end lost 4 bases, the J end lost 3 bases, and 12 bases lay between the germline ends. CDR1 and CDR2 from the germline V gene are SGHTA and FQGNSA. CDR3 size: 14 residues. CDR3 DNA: TGTGCCAGCAGCTCAGGTTTCATGTACACTGAAGCTTTCTTT. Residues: CASSSGFMYTEAFF. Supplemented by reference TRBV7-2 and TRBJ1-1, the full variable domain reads GAGVSQSPSNKVTEKGKDVELRCDPISGHTALYWYRQSLGQGLEFLIYFQGNSAPDKSGLPSDRFSAERTGGSVSTLTIQRTQQEDSAVYLCASSSGFMYTEAFFGQGTRLTVV.

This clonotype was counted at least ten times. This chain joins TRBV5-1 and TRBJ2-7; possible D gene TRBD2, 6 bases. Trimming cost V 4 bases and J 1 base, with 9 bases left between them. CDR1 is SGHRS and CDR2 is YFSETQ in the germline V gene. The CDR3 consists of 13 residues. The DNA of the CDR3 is TGCGCCAGCAGCCCCGGGGGTTCCTACGAGCAGTACTTC. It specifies CASSPGGSYEQYF.

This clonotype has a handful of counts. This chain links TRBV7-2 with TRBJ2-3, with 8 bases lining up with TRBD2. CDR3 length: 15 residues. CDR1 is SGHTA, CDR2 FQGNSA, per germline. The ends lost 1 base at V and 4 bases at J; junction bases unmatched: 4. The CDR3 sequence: CASSLVAGKADTQYF. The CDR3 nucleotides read TGTGCCAGCAGCTTAGTAGCGGGGAAGGCAGATACGCAGTATTTT.

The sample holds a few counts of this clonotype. The CDR3 nucleotides read TGCGCCAGCAGCCAAGACAGGGGGCGCTCCGATAACTCCTATGGCTACACCTTC. Its protein product is CASSQDRGRSDNSYGYTF. The genes are TRBV4-3 and TRBJ1-2, with 8 bases that match TRBD1. Germline-derived CDR1 and CDR2 are LGHNA and YSLEER. The CDR3 is 18 amino acids. The V segment lost 0 bases and the J segment 4 bases; nucleotides outside the gene matches: 13.

The CDR3 DNA is TGTGCCAGCAGTGAATCGGATGGGCCCCGAGAGACCCAGTACTTC. This sequence encodes CASSESDGPRETQYF. The chain has TRBV25-1 and TRBJ2-5; D unclear. This CDR3 is built from 15 residues. V lost 1 base, J lost 4 bases, and 13 bases lay in between. Germline V lookup: CDR1 MGHDK, CDR2 SYGVNS. Variable domain in full (rest from reference TRBV25-1 and TRBJ2-5): EADIYQTPRYLVIGTGKKITLECSQTMGHDKMYWYQQDPGMELHLIHYSYGVNSTEKGDLSSESTVSRIRTEHFPLTLESARPSHTSQYLCASSESDGPRETQYFGPGTRLLVL.

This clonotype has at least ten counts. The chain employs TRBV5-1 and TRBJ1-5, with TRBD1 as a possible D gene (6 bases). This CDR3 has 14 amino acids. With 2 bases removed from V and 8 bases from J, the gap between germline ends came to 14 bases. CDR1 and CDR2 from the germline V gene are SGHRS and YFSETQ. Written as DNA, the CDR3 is TGCGCCAGCAGCTTCAGCGGGGGCCAGGAGCCCCAGCATTTT. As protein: CASSFSGGQEPQHF.